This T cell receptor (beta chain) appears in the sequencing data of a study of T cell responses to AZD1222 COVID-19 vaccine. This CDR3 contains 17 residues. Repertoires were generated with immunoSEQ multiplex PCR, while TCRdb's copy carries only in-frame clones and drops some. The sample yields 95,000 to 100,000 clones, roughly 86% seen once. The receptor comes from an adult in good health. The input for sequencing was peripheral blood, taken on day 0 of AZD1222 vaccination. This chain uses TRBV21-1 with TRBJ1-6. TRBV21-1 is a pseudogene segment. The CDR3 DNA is TGTGCCAGCAGCAAAAGTTTCCGGGACCGAGATAATTCACCCCTCCACTTT. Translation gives CASSKSFRDRDNSPLHF.